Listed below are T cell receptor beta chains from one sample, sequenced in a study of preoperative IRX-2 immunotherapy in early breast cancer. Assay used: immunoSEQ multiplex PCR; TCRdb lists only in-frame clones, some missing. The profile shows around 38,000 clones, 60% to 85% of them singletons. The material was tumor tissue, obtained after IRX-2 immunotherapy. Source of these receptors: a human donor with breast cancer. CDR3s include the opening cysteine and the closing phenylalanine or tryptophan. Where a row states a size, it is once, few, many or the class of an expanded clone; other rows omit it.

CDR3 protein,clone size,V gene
CASSPGTGSYEQYF,NA,TRBV18
CASSPPLGGEQYF,NA,TRBV7-1
CASSRDRGSNQPQHF,NA,TRBV19
CASSYLFRTSSYEQYF,once,TRBV28
CASNRAGGITDTQYF,NA,TRBV10-2
CASSKLETQYF,NA,TRBV6-7
CASSPLQGEAFF,NA,TRBV18
CASSLRQVGLEQFF,NA,TRBV5-1
CASSTTGLGNEKLFF,NA,TRBV18
CASRDRLETQYF,NA,TRBV19
CSVEIPSYEQYF,NA,TRBV29-1
CASSSGGSGRYEQYF,few,TRBV6-8
CASRTGGLGYTF,NA,TRBV6-8
CASSTPGLAGSYEQYF,NA,TRBV19
CASSRDGAANTEAFF,NA,TRBV11-3
CASSPVAGENYNEQFF,NA,TRBV18
CASSQDYQGAGETQYF,NA,TRBV1
CASSSGSVGKNIQYF,NA,TRBV7-1
CASSIVERVTGELFF,NA,TRBV19
CASSEALGGKNQPQHF,NA,TRBV6-4
CASSESTQGYEQYF,once,TRBV10-2
CASSPTGRVYEQYF,NA,TRBV11-3
CASSLDPGGQETQYF,once,TRBV5-1
CAIREGYSTEAFF,NA,TRBV6-8
CASSDPPLDTIYF,few,TRBV6-8
CASSRGWGTAHSGNTIYF,NA,TRBV9
CASRVFAGGAETQYF,NA,TRBV6-8
CASNGPSGNQPQHF,NA,TRBV6-8
CASRPQGNSGNTIYF,once,TRBV6-8
CASKMGTLGSGNTIYF,NA,TRBV19
CAWSAGGEKLFF,NA,TRBV30
CASSIGSVADTQYF,NA,TRBV19
CASRGLAGAYEQYF,NA,TRBV6-8
CASSLSLAGNNEQFF,NA,TRBV5-1
CSVARGDSPYEQYF,NA,TRBV29-1
CASSLTQGWEETQYF,few,TRBV11-3
CASSPLGGAVDYGYTF,few,TRBV18
CASSLDLVLYGYTF,once,TRBV5-1
CASSLDIGQGLTNEKLFF,few,TRBV11-3
CASSQYEGFYEQYF,NA,TRBV14
CASSGAIYNEQFF,NA,TRBV6-8
CASSLTQLTEAFF,NA,TRBV7-1
CASSLQGSYGYTF,few,TRBV7-1
CASTRGRGTEAFF,NA,TRBV28
CASTWAQENTEAFF,NA,TRBV9
CASSLTGDTGELFF,NA,TRBV19
CASSPRGEGQPQHF,NA,TRBV6-8
CASRPNRAERDEKLFF,once,TRBV12-2
CASGFQTGDPDTDTQYF,NA,TRBV12-5
CASSHSSGGETQYF,NA,TRBV11-3
CASSQNTEAFF,NA,TRBV10-1
CASSKGASLYGTEAFF,NA,TRBV6-8